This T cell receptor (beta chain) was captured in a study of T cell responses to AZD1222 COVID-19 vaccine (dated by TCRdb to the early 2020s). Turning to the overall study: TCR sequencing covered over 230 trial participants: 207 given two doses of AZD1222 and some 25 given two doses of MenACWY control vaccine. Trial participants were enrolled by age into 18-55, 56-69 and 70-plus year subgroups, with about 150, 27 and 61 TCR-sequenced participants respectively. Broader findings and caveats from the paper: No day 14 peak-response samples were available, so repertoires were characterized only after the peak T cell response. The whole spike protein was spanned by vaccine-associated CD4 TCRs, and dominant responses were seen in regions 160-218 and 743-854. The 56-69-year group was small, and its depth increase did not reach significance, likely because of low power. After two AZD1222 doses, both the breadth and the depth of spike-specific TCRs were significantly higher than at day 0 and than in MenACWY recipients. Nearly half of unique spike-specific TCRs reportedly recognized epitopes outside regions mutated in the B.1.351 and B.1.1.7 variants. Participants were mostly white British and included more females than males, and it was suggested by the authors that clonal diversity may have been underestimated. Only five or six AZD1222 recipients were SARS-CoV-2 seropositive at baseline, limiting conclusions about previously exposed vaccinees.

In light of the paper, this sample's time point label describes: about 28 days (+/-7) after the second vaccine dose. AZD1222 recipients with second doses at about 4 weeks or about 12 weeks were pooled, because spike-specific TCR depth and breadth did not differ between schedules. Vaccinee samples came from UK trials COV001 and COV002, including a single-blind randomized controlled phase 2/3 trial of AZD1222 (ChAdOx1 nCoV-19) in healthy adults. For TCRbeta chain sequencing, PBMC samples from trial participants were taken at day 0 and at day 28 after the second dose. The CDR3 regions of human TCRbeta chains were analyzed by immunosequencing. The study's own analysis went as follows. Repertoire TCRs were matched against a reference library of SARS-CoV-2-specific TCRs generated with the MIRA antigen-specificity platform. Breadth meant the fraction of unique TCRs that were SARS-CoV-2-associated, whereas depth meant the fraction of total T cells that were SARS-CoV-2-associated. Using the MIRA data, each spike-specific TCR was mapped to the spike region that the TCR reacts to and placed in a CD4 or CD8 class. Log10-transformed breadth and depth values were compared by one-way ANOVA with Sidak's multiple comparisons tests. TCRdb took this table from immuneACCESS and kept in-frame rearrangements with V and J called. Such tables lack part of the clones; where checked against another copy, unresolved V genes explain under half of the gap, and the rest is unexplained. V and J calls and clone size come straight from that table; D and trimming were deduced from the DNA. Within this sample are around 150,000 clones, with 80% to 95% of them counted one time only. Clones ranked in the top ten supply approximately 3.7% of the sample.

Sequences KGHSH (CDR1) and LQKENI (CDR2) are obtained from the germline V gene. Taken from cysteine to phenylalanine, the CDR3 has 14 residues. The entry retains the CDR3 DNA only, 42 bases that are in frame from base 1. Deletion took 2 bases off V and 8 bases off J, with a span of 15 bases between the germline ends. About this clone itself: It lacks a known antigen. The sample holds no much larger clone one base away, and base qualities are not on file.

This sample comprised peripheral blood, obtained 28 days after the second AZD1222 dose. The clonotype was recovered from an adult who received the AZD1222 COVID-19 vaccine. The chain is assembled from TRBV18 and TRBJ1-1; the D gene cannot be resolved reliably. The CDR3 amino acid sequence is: CASSPSSKREEAFF. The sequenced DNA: TGTGCCAGCTCACCATCCTCTAAAAGGGAAGAAGCTTTCTTT.